This section outlines one T cell receptor (beta chain) sequence together with its context. This sample was taken from a study of T cell clusters in autoimmune cytopenias. Overall study context: Per sample, median TRB depth was approximately 52,000 reads, yielding a median roughly 2,200 distinct clonotypes.

TRB rearrangements were amplified by touch-down multiplex PCR with mixed TRB-A/B primers. Reprocessing the multiplex PCR reads, TCRdb reports a single entry for every CDR3 protein and omits DNA. The sample data list 5,000 to 7,000 distinct CDR3 sequences. TRB was amplified from approximately 250 ng of peripheral blood genomic DNA per sample. Per germline, CDR1 KGHDR and CDR2 SFDVKD. This CDR3 has 15 amino acids. A further study also used this sample, focusing on T cell repertoires in aging, cancer and after chemotherapy. That source notes: In each cancer cohort, median generation probability increased across chemotherapy, suggesting thymic output rebounded.

What was sequenced was peripheral blood. The source of this sequence is a human donor in good health. The chain recombines TRBV24-1 with TRBJ2-5; TCRdb designates TRBD2, a call that cannot be tested without DNA. Here the CDR3 reads CATSDLTSGGETQYF.